This is a list of T cell receptor beta chains from one sample in a study of T cells after yellow fever vaccination. TCRdb reprocessed the 5' RACE reads with MiXCR, giving one entry per CDR3 protein. This table holds over 120,000 distinct CDR3 sequences, about 7% found once. Sequences were derived from CD4+ T cells sorted from PBMCs, sampled 10 days after the yellow fever booster vaccination. The receptors originated from a man aged 25 to 40 who received the YFV17D yellow fever vaccine. The CDR3 runs from the conserved cysteine through the conserved F or W. A D gene is named only where the DNA matches it firmly. Rows may omit the clone size; those that give it use once, few, many or a size class.

d_call,clone_size,v_call,j_call,cdr3_nt,cdr3_aa
TRBD2,many,TRBV7-2,TRBJ2-7,TGTGCCAGCAGCCTCGGGACGGGAGGAACTGACGAGCAGTACTTC,CASSLGTGGTDEQYF
NA,many,TRBV25-1,TRBJ2-1,TGTGCCAGCACTCCGTCTAATTACAATGAGCAGTTCTTC,CASTPSNYNEQFF
NA,many,TRBV7-2,TRBJ2-3,TGTGCCAGCAGCTCAGACAGGCGGCTCTACGATACGCAGTATTTT,CASSSDRRLYDTQYF
NA,many,TRBV7-9,TRBJ1-6,TGTGCCAGCAGCGAGGAAGGGATCTCACCCCTCCACTTT,CASSEEGISPLHF
NA,few,TRBV6-2/TRBV6-3,TRBJ1-5,TGTGCCAGCAGTTCCCGGGACGATCAGCCCCAGCATTTT,CASSSRDDQPQHF
NA,many,TRBV4-3,TRBJ2-3,TGCGCCAGCAGCCAAGCCCCGTCAGATACGCAGTATTTT,CASSQAPSDTQYF
TRBD1,many,TRBV12-3/TRBV12-4,TRBJ1-2,TGTGCCAGCAGGTGGACCGGGACAGGAGCTGGCTACACCTTC,CASRWTGTGAGYTF
TRBD2,many,TRBV3-1,TRBJ2-7,TGTGCCAGCAGCCAAGTTTCGACTAGCGGGAGGACCGCCTACGAGCAGTACTTC,CASSQVSTSGRTAYEQYF
TRBD1,many,TRBV18,TRBJ2-5,TGTGCCAGCTCACCCGGGACAGACTTGGAAGAGACCCAGTACTTC,CASSPGTDLEETQYF
TRBD2,many,TRBV20-1,TRBJ2-7,TGCAGTGCCGAACACGGGACTAGCGGGAGTGGCTACGAGCAGTACTTC,CSAEHGTSGSGYEQYF
NA,many,TRBV20-1,TRBJ2-1,TGCAGTGCTAGAGACCGGACTCGGCGGCAGTTCTTC,CSARDRTRRQFF
NA,many,TRBV28,TRBJ1-4,TGTGCCAGCAGTTTAATACAGACAACCGAAAGCTTCGATGAAAAACTGTTTTTT,CASSLIQTTESFDEKLFF
TRBD1,NA,TRBV20-1,TRBJ1-3,TGCTGTGCTAGAGATATGGGCAGGGGGAATCGGGGCTTCTCTGGAAACACCATATATTTT,CCARDMGRGNRGFSGNTIYF
NA,many,TRBV12-3/TRBV12-4,TRBJ1-1,TGTGCCAGCAGTCCCGGGGGATTCGCTGAAGCTTTCTTT,CASSPGGFAEAFF
NA,many,TRBV7-8,TRBJ2-7,TGTGCCAGCAGCCCGCAAAGACGCGAGCAGTACTTC,CASSPQRREQYF
NA,many,TRBV6-5,TRBJ2-6,TGTGCCAGCAGTTCCAGGAGGGCTGGGGCCAACGTCCTGACTTTC,CASSSRRAGANVLTF
TRBD2,many,TRBV20-1,TRBJ2-7,TGCAGTGCTAGGGTCTCGCAGCGGGAGGGCCCAGTGAGGACCTACGAGCAGTACTTC,CSARVSQREGPVRTYEQYF
TRBD1,many,TRBV6-1,TRBJ2-5,TGTGCCAGCAGATTGACAGGGGTACTCCAAGAGACCCAGTACTTC,CASRLTGVLQETQYF
NA,many,TRBV5-1,TRBJ2-4,TGCGCCAGCAGCCTTGGGGACACCTCTTGGGGAAACATTCAGTACTTC,CASSLGDTSWGNIQYF
NA,many,TRBV5-1,TRBJ2-1,TGCGCCAGCAGCTTGGCGCAGGGTTGGGATGAGCAGTTCTTC,CASSLAQGWDEQFF
NA,few,TRBV20-1,TRBJ2-7,TGCAGTGCTAGCTGGTCCGGGACTCTTGACGAGCAGTACTTC,CSASWSGTLDEQYF
NA,many,TRBV12-3/TRBV12-4,TRBJ2-2,TGTGCCAGCAGTTTAGGGGATACCAACACCGGGGAGCTGTTTTTT,CASSLGDTNTGELFF
NA,many,TRBV20-1,TRBJ2-3,TGCAGTGCTAGCGGAGGAAGCCGCACAGATACGCAGTATTTT,CSASGGSRTDTQYF
TRBD1,few,TRBV5-1,TRBJ2-3,TGCGCCAGCAGCTTGGTAGGACAGGGCAGAGGCACAGATACGCAGTATTTT,CASSLVGQGRGTDTQYF
NA,few,TRBV7-8,TRBJ2-5,TGTGCCAGCAGCTTCAGGGGGGATCAAGAGACCCAGTACTTC,CASSFRGDQETQYF
TRBD1,many,TRBV4-3,TRBJ2-6,TGCGCCAGCAGCCAGGGACAGTTCGTCGCTGGGGCCAACGTCCTGACTTTC,CASSQGQFVAGANVLTF
NA,many,TRBV5-1,TRBJ1-1,TGCGCCAGCAGCTTGAATCGGGTATCTGAAGCTTTCTTT,CASSLNRVSEAFF
NA,many,TRBV21-1,TRBJ1-1,TGTGCCAGCAGCGCAAATGGGGGACAGGGGCGTGGCTCTGAAGCTTTCTTT,CASSANGGQGRGSEAFF
TRBD2,many,TRBV7-2,TRBJ2-1,TGTGCCAGCAGCTTATCCAAACTAGCGGGAGGGCCCTCCTACAATGAGCAGTTCTTC,CASSLSKLAGGPSYNEQFF